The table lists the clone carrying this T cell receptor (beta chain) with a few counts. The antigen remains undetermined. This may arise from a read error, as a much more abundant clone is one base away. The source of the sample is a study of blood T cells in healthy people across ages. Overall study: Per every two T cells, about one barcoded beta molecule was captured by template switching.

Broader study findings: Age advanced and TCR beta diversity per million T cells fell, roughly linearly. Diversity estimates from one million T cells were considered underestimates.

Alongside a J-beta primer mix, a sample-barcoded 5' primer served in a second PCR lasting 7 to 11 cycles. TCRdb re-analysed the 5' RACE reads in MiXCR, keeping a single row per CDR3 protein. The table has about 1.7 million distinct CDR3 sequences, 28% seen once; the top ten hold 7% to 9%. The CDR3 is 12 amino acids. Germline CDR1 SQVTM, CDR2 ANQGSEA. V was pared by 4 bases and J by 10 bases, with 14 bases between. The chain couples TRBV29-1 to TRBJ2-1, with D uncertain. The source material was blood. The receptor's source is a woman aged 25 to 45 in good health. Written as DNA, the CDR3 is TGCAGCGTTGGGGCAGCCTCCTACGAGCAGTTCTTC. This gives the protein CSVGAASYEQFF.